This T cell receptor (beta chain) came from a study of T cells in Graves' hyperthyroidism and ophthalmopathy. The overall study: Sampling of peripheral blood happened at initial diagnosis, prior to any treatment.

Study-wide results and caveats: Stable hyperthyroidism was told apart from ophthalmopathy by a model built on 13 V-J features. Most thyroid clonotypes that were expanded above 0.001 also turned up in blood.

Researchers amplified the TCR beta CDR3 regions from RNA transcripts. When the TCR CDR3 underwent first-round RT-PCR, the HTBI primer set was used. TCRdb re-analysed the multiplex PCR reads in MiXCR, keeping a single row per CDR3 protein. In the table there are about 680,000 distinct CDR3 sequences, about a third of which are singletons. This clonotype was detected ten times or more. Its antigen remains unknown. The germline gives CDR1 SQVTM, CDR2 ANQGSEA. This CDR3 has 14 amino acids. Deletions cut 3 bases from V and 2 bases from J, with 14 bases between. The V call is TRBV29-1, the J call TRBJ2-7, with D possibly TRBD1 on 8 matching bases. The material sequenced was blood. The sequence derives from a woman aged 40 to 50 with Graves' hyperthyroidism. CDR3 DNA sequence: TGCAGCGTTGATGGACAGGGAGGGACCTACGAGCAGTACTTC. This gives the protein CSVDGQGGTYEQYF.